This T cell receptor beta chain was captured by sequencing in a study of CD8 T cells in ankylosing spondylitis. Findings and caveats of the study: Characteristic, it appeared, of ankylosing spondylitis blood was a TCR beta motif of about eight highly homologous variants. Reports say disease-linked clones showed up significantly more in matched ankylosing spondylitis synovial fluid.

Note on this clonotype: Its antigen remains unidentified.

MiXCR, run by TCRdb on the 5' RACE reads, gives a single entry per CDR3 protein. Among some 100,000 distinct CDR3 sequences listed, roughly 8.5% were seen once. V was pared by 3 bases and J by 2 bases, with 10 bases between. CDR3 length equals 14 residues. Germline-derived CDR1 and CDR2 are MNHEY and SMNVEV (reference sequence). The rearrangement links TRBV27 to TRBJ2-5, with D possibly matching TRBD1 (5 bases). The clonotype was recovered from a male donor with ankylosing spondylitis. The sequencing sample was made of blood, either unsorted or a sorted T cell fraction (not recorded which). The CDR3 here is CASSLLTDQETQYF. CDR3 DNA: TGTGCCAGCAGTTTGTTGACAGATCAAGAGACCCAGTACTTC.